At least ten counts were recorded for the clone carrying this T cell receptor beta chain. The target antigen is unknown. Reasons for excluding patients were uncontrolled infection, other autoimmune disease, pregnancy or lactation. An approximately 10 ml volume of fresh peripheral blood provided the PBMCs. Amplified TCR beta CDR3 regions derived from RNA transcripts. A first-round RT-PCR of the TCR CDR3 used the HTBI primer set. TCRdb ran MiXCR on the multiplex PCR reads and lists one entry per CDR3 protein. The sample lists about 590,000 distinct CDR3 sequences, around 14% occurring once. Germline V gene data show CDR1 as MNHNS and CDR2 as SASEGT. CDR3 size: 16 residues. Trimming took 7 bases from V and 1 from J, leaving 20 bases between them. The record originates from a study of T cells in Graves' hyperthyroidism and ophthalmopathy. Study-level results: Model-based prediction identified ophthalmopathy a median approximately 6.2 months prior to its onset.

Sequencing was performed on blood. The chain employs TRBV6-1 and TRBJ2-7; D might be TRBD1 (5 bases). This sequence originates from a woman under 40 with Graves' hyperthyroidism. The CDR3 DNA follows: TGTGCCAGCAATCTGCGTAAGGGGCAGGTGTCCTACGAGCAGTACTTC. It specifies CASNLRKGQVSYEQYF.